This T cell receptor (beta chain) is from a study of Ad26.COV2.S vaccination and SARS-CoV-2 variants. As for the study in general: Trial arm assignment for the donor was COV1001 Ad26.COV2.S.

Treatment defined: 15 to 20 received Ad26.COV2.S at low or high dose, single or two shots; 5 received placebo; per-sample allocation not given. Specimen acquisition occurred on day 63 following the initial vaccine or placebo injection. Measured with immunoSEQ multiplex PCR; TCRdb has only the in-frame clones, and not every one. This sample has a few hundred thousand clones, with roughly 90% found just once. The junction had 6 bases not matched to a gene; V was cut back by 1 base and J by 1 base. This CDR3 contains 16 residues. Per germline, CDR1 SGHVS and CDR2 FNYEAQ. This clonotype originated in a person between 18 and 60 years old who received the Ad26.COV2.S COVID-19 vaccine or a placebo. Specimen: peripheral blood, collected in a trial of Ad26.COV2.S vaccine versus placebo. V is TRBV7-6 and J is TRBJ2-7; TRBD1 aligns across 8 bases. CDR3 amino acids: CASSLGTGPTSYEQYF. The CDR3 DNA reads TGTGCCAGCAGCTTAGGGACAGGGCCAACGTCCTACGAGCAGTACTTC.